This TCR beta chain originates from a study of identical twins. Each CDR3 protein gets one entry after TCRdb re-called the 5' RACE reads with MiXCR. The sample holds around 340,000 distinct CDR3 sequences; around 9% are singletons and the top ten take roughly 8.7%. This clonotype was counted at least ten times. The origin of this receptor is a woman aged 45-60 years in good health. The sequencing sample was made of naive T cells sorted from blood.

The CDR3 DNA follows: TGCAGTGCTAGAGTCGCGACACTGAACACCGGGGAGCTGTTTTTT. Amino acids: CSARVATLNTGELFF. The chain links TRBV20-1 to TRBJ2-2; D unresolved. Germline assignment: CDR1 DFQATT and CDR2 SNEGSKA (reference sequence). The CDR3 sequence is 15 residues long. Trimming took 1 base from V and 1 from J, leaving 10 bases between them.